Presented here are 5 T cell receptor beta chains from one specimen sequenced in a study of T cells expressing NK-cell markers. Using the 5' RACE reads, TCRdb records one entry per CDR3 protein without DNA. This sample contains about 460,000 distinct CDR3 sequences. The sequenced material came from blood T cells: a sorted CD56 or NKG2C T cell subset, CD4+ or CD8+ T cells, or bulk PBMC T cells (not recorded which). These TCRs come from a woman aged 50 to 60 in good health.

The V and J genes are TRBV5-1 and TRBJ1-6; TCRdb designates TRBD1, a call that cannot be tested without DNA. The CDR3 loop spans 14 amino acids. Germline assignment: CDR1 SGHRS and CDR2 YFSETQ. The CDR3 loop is CASTAGQGDLPLHF.

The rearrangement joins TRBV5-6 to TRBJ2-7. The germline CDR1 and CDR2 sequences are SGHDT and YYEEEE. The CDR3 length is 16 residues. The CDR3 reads CASSLLAQISSYEQYF. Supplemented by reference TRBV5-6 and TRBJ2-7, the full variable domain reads DAGVTQSPTHLIKTRGQQVTLRCSPKSGHDTVSWYQQALGQGPQFIFQYYEEEERQRGNFPDRFSGHQFPNYSSELNVNALLLGDSALYLCASSLLAQISSYEQYFGPGTRLTVT.

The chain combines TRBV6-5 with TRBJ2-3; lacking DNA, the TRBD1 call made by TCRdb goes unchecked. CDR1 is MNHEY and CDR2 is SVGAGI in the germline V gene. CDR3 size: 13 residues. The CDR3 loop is CASSWGGTDTQYF.

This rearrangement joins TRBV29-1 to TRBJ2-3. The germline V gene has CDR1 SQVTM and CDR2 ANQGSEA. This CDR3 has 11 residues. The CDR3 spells CSVGWTDTQYF.

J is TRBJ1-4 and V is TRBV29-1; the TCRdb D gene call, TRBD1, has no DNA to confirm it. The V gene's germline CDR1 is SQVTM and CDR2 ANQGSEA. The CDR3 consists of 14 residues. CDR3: CSVGTQGRYEKLFF.